The sequence of this T cell receptor beta chain was determined in a study of radiotherapy plus CTLA-4 blockade in lung cancer. Germline CDR1 is MDHEN and CDR2 is SYDVKM. The CDR3 is 14 residues long. J lost 5 bases, V lost 6 bases, and 9 bases had no gene match. Sequencing was performed with immunoSEQ multiplex PCR; in TCRdb, only in-frame clones are kept and a portion is missing. The data show some 70,000 clones, with around 81% seen just once and less than 5% held by the top ten. J is TRBJ1-1 and V is TRBV28; 7 bases map to TRBD1. The sample in question was peripheral blood, obtained from a patient treated with radiotherapy plus ipilimumab. This TCR derives from a human donor with non-small cell lung cancer who had a partial response to radiotherapy plus ipilimumab. For the CDR3, the DNA is TGTGCCAGCAGAGCACAGGGGACCGGGACTGAAGCTTTCTTT. Its translation: CASRAQGTGTEAFF.